The source of this TCR beta chain is a study of shared clonotypes between healthy human individuals (dated by TCRdb to about 2020). A note on the overall study: A couple of women and a few men aged 18 to 49 years were included in the cohort. Per donor, leukapheresis produced somewhere between about 0.85 and 10 billion PBMCs. For each donor, CD4 naive and CD4 memory were each given three plates, CD8 naive was given two plates, and CD8 memory was given one plate. The study deeply sequenced blood TCR repertoires of about five healthy adults to estimate repertoire size and the extent of clonotype sharing between individuals. To increase sequencing depth and limit assay-specific biases, different laboratories used diverse techniques to prepare libraries and sequence TCR repertoires.

In its sample, this clone was seen once. Its antigen remains undetermined. Nothing much larger sits one base from this clone, and base qualities are not available. The donors were healthy, HIV-negative adults with no recently reported acute infections or vaccinations. Every donor was a Caucasian adult residing in Nashville, Tennessee, USA. CD4+ T cells were enriched through magnetic negative selection, after which naive cells were positively selected on CD45RA and the remaining negative fraction served as the memory subset. Blood was collected by leukapheresis, and PBMCs were isolated by Ficoll-Histopaque density gradient centrifugation and then cryopreserved in liquid nitrogen vapor phase. Purity and quantity of every magnetically sorted T cell population were checked by analytical flow cytometry. Genomic DNA was isolated from every sorted fraction and measured by UV absorbance on a Nanodrop 2000c.

Beyond this particular receptor, the publication reports: The genetic and exposure-history diversity represented was limited by the small number of donors. Roughly 5% of naive CD4, more than 3% of naive CD8, approximately 2% of memory CD4, and more than 0.35% of memory CD8 clonotypes were shared across several donors. Pairwise subsampling indicated that sequencing depth was expected to affect the degree of clonotype sharing among donors. Only blood was sampled, and tissue TCR repertoires likely differ from those in blood. Estimated clonotype richness was generally larger for naive than for memory subsets. Rarefaction of sorted-subset datasets indicated incomplete sequencing despite the large sequencing depth. Clonotypes shared by all four sorted-subset donors showed higher generation probabilities than non-shared clonotypes.

Using the deep immunoSEQ assay, multiplex PCR amplified TCR CDR3 regions from genomic DNA. Extracted genomic DNA from each cell subset was distributed evenly across all wells of several immunoSEQ 96-well plates, and each plate was treated as a replicate. For sorted subsets, each replicate PCR was loaded with around 200 ng genomic DNA, equivalent to about 30,000 T cell genomes. The purified libraries were quantified using a Qubit 3.0 fluorometer, sized with a Bioanalyzer 2100, and then quantified again using the KAPA Library Quantification kit. Every immunoSEQ 96-well plate was sequenced on a dedicated single-read 150-cycle Illumina NextSeq 550 flow cell. Processing in the source paper ran as follows. Because only junctional sequences without quality scores were contained in the immunoSEQ output, filtering matching that applied to full-length reads could not be performed. To assign V/J genes and CDR3, sequences were annotated using PyIR, a Python wrapper for IgBLAST v1.9, with IMGT germline references. Any read was removed if the V/J assignment was weak (E-value above 1e-6), the CDR3 was missing, or the read contained stop codons, out-of-frame junctions, or ambiguous translated residues. V3J clonotypes were defined by identical inferred V gene, J gene, and CDR3 amino acid sequence. The percentage overlap between two repertoires was calculated by dividing the number of shared unique clonotypes by the size of the smaller repertoire. Repertoire richness was assessed with RTK rarefaction, the Chao1 estimator, and Recon v2.1 estimates of unobserved clonotypes. For all TCRbeta clonotypes obtained by the gDNA method from a few donors, generation probabilities were computed with OLGA. TCRdb carries this immuneACCESS record with in-frame sequences only. Its versions omit some clonotypes, under half of them owing to an unresolved V gene in the studies checked, with the rest unexplained. V and J calls plus clone size are reproduced from that table; the DNA served to infer D and trimming. This sample gives 950,000 to 1,200,000 clones in total; roughly 80% of them show up just once. The top ten hold 0.7% to 0.95% of the sample.

Looking up the germline V gene (reference sequence) yields CDR1 GTSNPN and CDR2 SVGIG. The junction carries 7 bases between V and J, which are trimmed by 1 base and 4 bases respectively. Measured from the cysteine to the phenylalanine, the CDR3 is 12 residues long. Of the read, only the CDR3 DNA is kept; its 36 bases are in frame from base 1. The rearranged chain carries TRBV30 and TRBJ2-5; the D gene is not confidently resolved. The source material was memory CD4+ T cells from PBMCs. This specimen's cell subset or site label, per the study, means: CD45RA-negative fraction. The receptor was derived from a man aged 18 to 30 in good health. Some clones in this sample may be carry-over from other donors' samples. Read as DNA, the sequence is TGTGCCTGGAGTGGAAGGTCAGAGACCCAGTACTTC. This codes for CAWSGRSETQYF.